This is a list of T cell receptor beta chains from one sample in a study of Graves' ophthalmopathy and Graves' hyperthyroidism. TCRdb re-called the multiplex PCR reads with MiXCR, one entry per CDR3 protein. The table records under 200,000 distinct CDR3 sequences, approximately 40% of them present only once. Input material: peripheral blood. The source of these receptors is a woman aged 40 to 50 with Graves' ophthalmopathy. CDR3s include the opening cysteine and the closing phenylalanine or tryptophan. The D gene is left open where the match is weak. Rows may omit the clone size; those that give it use once, few, many or a size class.

j_gene | d_gene | abundance | v_gene | CDR3aa | CDR3nt
TRBJ2-5 | TRBD1 | many | TRBV12-5 | CASGPGQGDSGETQYF | TGTGCTAGTGGTCCGGGACAGGGGGATTCCGGAGAGACCCAGTACTTC
TRBJ2-7 | TRBD2 | few | TRBV12-3/TRBV12-4 | CASSLEWREGNGEQYF | TGTGCCAGCAGTTTAGAGTGGCGGGAGGGAAATGGCGAGCAGTACTTC
TRBJ1-5 | NA | many | TRBV7-2 | CASSLQGWSNQPQHF | TGTGCCAGCAGCTTACAGGGCTGGAGCAATCAGCCCCAGCATTTT
TRBJ1-2 | NA | many | TRBV12-3/TRBV12-4 | CASSFEANYGYTF | TGTGCCAGCAGTTTCGAAGCTAACTATGGCTACACCTTC
TRBJ1-3 | NA | many | TRBV6-2/TRBV6-3 | CASSLSSQWDSGNTIYF | TGTGCCAGCAGCCTCTCGTCACAGTGGGACTCTGGAAACACCATATATTTT
TRBJ2-7 | TRBD1 | few | TRBV28 | CASRGDRLYEQYF | TGTGCCAGCAGGGGGGACAGATTATACGAGCAGTACTTC
TRBJ1-1 | NA | NA | TRBV4-1 | CASNSGPKNTEAFF | TGCGCCAGCAACTCCGGGCCTAAGAACACTGAAGCTTTCTTT
TRBJ2-5 | NA | NA | TRBV6-1 | CASSDLFVRGRQETQYF | TGTGCCAGCAGTGATTTGTTCGTTCGGGGGCGGCAAGAGACCCAGTACTTC
TRBJ2-5 | TRBD2 | NA | TRBV2 | CASSPGLAGGETQYF | TGTGCCAGCAGCCCGGGCCTAGCGGGTGGGGAGACCCAGTACTTC
TRBJ1-1 | NA | NA | TRBV6-5 | CASSFLTRALNTEAFF | TGTGCCAGCAGTTTCCTAACCCGGGCCCTGAACACTGAAGCTTTCTTT
TRBJ2-7 | TRBD2 | NA | TRBV6-2/TRBV6-3 | CASSWPSGYEQYF | TGTGCCAGCAGTTGGCCTAGCGGTTACGAGCAGTACTTC
TRBJ2-7 | NA | many | TRBV24-1 | CATSESYEQYF | TGTGCCACCAGTGAGTCCTACGAGCAGTACTTC
TRBJ2-7 | NA | NA | TRBV6-1 | CASSEALGGRRSYEQYF | TGTGCCAGCAGTGAAGCATTAGGGGGTAGAAGATCCTACGAGCAGTACTTC
TRBJ2-5 | TRBD1 | NA | TRBV12-3/TRBV12-4 | CASSSPQGAEESQYF | TGTGCCAGCAGCTCCCCCCAGGGGGCGGAAGAGTCCCAGTACTTC
TRBJ2-7 | TRBD1 | many | TRBV6-5 | CASSYFRDRASEQYF | TGTGCCAGCAGTTACTTCCGGGACAGGGCAAGCGAGCAGTACTTC
TRBJ2-3 | NA | NA | TRBV6-1 | CASTGLAPTDTQYF | TGTGCCAGCACGGGGCTAGCTCCAACAGATACGCAGTATTTT
TRBJ2-7 | NA | NA | TRBV6-4 | CASSHQAIEQYF | TGTGCCAGCAGTCACCAAGCTATCGAGCAGTACTTC
TRBJ1-1 | NA | many | TRBV5-1 | CASSGRDVSEAFF | TGCGCCAGCAGCGGTCGGGATGTCTCTGAAGCTTTCTTT
TRBJ2-7 | NA | NA | TRBV6-1 | CASRDSFSYEQYF | TGTGCCAGCAGAGACAGCTTTTCCTACGAGCAGTACTTC
TRBJ2-7 | NA | NA | TRBV6-1 | CASSESAREALNEQYF | TGTGCCAGCAGTGAATCGGCCAGGGAGGCCCTCAACGAGCAGTACTTC
TRBJ1-3 | NA | once | TRBV19 | CAWSVGGTIYF | TGTGCCTGGAGTGTAGGAGGGACCATATATTTT
TRBJ1-6 | TRBD1 | many | TRBV12-3/TRBV12-4 | CASSSVPGQGFNSPLHF | TGTGCCAGCAGTTCCGTCCCGGGACAGGGATTTAATTCACCCCTCCACTTT
TRBJ2-5 | NA | many | TRBV29-1 | CSVDMGGETQYF | TGCAGCGTTGACATGGGCGGAGAGACCCAGTACTTC
TRBJ1-5 | NA | once | TRBV4-2 | CASSQELQVRQPQHF | TGTGCCAGCAGCCAAGAGTTACAGGTGCGTCAGCCCCAGCATTTT